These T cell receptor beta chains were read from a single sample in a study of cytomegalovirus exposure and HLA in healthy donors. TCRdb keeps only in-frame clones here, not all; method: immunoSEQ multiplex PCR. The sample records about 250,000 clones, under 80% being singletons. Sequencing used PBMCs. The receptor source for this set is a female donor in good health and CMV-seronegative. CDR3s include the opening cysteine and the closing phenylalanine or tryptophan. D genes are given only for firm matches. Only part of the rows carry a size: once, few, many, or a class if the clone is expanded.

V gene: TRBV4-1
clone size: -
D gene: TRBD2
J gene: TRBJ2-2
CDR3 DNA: TGCGCCAGCAGCCTACTACTAGCGGGATTACCCGGCGGGGAGCTGTTTTTT
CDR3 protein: CASSLLLAGLPGGELFF

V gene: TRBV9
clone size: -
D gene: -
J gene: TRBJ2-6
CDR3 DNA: TGTGCCAGCAGCGTCGAAGGGGGCTCTGGGGCCAACGTCCTGACTTTC
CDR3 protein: CASSVEGGSGANVLTF

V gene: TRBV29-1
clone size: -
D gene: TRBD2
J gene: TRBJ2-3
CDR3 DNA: TGCAGCGTTGAAGATAAGGGGAGGGCCACAGATACGCAGTATTTT
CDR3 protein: CSVEDKGRATDTQYF

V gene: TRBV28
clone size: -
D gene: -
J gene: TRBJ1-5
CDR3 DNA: TGTGCCAGCAGTATCCGAGCGCAGGGAATTTATCAGCCCCAGCATTTT
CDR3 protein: CASSIRAQGIYQPQHF

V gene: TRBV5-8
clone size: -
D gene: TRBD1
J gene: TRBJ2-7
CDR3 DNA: TGTGCCAGCTGTGACAGGGGAGGAACCTACGAGCAGTACTTC
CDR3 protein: CASCDRGGTYEQYF

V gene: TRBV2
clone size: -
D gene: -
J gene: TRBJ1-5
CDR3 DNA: TGTGCCAGCAGTGTGTGGGGCGACAGTTTCCAGCCCCAGCATTTT
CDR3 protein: CASSVWGDSFQPQHF

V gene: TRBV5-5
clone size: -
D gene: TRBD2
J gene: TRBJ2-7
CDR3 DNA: TGTGCCAGCAGTTCCGGGACTAGCGGGCTTCGGTACTTC
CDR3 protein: CASSSGTSGLRYF

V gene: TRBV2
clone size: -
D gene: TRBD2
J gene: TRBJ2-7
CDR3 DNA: TGTGCCAGCAGTCGGCGGGAGGGCCCCTACGAGCAGTACTTC
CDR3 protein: CASSRREGPYEQYF

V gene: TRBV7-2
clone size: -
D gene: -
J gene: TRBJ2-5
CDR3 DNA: TGTGCCAGCAGCTTACGATCCGGAGGAGAGACCCAGTACTTC
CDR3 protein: CASSLRSGGETQYF

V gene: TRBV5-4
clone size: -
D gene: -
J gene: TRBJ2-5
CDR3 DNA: TGTGCCAGCAGCTTGGCATGGCGGCAAGAGACCCAGTACTTC
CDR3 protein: CASSLAWRQETQYF

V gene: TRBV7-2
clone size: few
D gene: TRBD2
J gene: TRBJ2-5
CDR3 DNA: TGTGCCAGCAGCGGGACTAGCGGGAGCGGGGAGACCCAGTACTTC
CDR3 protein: CASSGTSGSGETQYF

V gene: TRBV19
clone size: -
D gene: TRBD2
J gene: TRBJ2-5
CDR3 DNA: TGTGCCAGTAGTAAGCGGGGGGGATACCAAGAGACCCAGTACTTC
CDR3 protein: CASSKRGGYQETQYF

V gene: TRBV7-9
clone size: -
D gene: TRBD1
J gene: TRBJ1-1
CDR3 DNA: TGTGCCAGCAGCTTGGTTCAACAGGGGGGAGCTTTCTTT
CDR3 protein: CASSLVQQGGAFF

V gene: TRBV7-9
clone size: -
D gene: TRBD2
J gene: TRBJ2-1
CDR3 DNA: TGTGCCAGCAGCTTAGTGGTTAGCGGGGAATACAATGAGCAGTTCTTC
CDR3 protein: CASSLVVSGEYNEQFF

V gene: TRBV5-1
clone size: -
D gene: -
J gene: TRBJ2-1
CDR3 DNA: TGCGCCAGCAGCTTGGGGTCTAGTTTGGGGCAGTTCTTC
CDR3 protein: CASSLGSSLGQFF

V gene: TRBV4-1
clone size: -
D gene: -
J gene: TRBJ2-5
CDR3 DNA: TGCGCCAGCAGCCAACAAGATGTTTTTATCGGGGGAGGAGAGACCCAGTACTTC
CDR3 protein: CASSQQDVFIGGGETQYF

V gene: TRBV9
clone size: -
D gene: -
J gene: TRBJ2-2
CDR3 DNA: TGTGCCAGCAGCGTAGGGGCCCATAACACCGGGGAGCTGTTTTTT
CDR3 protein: CASSVGAHNTGELFF

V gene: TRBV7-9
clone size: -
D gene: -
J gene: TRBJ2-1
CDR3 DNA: TGTTCCAGCACCCCGAGGGATGGTGAGCAGTTCTTC
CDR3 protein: CSSTPRDGEQFF

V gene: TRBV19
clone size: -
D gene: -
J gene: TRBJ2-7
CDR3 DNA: TGTGCCAGTAGTATTAGGGGGGAGGGCCCCCGCGAGCAGTACTTC
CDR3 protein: CASSIRGEGPREQYF

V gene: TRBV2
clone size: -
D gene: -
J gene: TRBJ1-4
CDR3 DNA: TGTGCCAGCCGATCGGACAGAGCAACTAATGAAAAACTGTTTTTT
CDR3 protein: CASRSDRATNEKLFF

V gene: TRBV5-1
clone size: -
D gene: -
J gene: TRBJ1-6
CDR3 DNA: TGCGCCAGCCGCCAGACAGGAGCCAATTCACCCCTCCACTTT
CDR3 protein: CASRQTGANSPLHF

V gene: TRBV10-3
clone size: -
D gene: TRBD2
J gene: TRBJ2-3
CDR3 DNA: TGTGCCACCCTTCGGACTAGCGGGAGCGCCGATACGCAGTATTTT
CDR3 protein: CATLRTSGSADTQYF

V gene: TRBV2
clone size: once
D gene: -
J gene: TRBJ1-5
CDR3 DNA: TGTGCCAGCAGGGGGGAGGGCAGCCACAATCAGCCCCAGCATTTT
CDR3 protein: CASRGEGSHNQPQHF